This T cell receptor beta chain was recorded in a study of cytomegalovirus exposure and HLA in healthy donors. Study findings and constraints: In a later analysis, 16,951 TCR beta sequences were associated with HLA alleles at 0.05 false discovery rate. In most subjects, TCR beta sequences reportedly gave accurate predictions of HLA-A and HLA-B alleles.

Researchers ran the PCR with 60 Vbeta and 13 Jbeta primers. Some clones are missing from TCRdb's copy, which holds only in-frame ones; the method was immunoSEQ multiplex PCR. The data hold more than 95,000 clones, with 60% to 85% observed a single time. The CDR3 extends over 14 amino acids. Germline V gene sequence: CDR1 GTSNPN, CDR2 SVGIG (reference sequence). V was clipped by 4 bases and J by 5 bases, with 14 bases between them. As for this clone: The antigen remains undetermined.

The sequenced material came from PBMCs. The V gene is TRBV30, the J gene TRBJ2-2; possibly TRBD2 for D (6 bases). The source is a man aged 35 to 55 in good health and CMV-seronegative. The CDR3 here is CAWTPGLGTGELFF. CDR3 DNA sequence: TGTGCCTGGACCCCGGGACTTGGGACCGGGGAGCTGTTTTTT.